What follows are 20 T cell receptor beta chains derived from one specimen sequenced in a study of T cells in Graves' hyperthyroidism and ophthalmopathy. Amplification targeted TCR beta CDR3 regions from RNA transcripts. Carried out on the TCR CDR3, a first-round RT-PCR used the HTBI primer set. TCRdb fed the multiplex PCR reads into MiXCR, producing one record per CDR3 protein. The sample lists roughly 260,000 distinct CDR3 sequences, roughly 14% occurring once. The source material was blood. The receptors shown here come from a woman between 40 and 50 years old with Graves' hyperthyroidism that later progressed to Graves' ophthalmopathy.

This clonotype was recorded many times. V and J are TRBV27 and TRBJ2-1; D unclear. CDR1 MNHEY and CDR2 SMNVEV come from the germline V gene (reference sequence). V dropped 5 bases and J dropped 6 bases, with 11 bases sitting between them. This CDR3 spans 13 amino acids. CDR3 nucleotides: TGTGCCAGCAGTCCATCCTTAGTCAATGAGCAGTTCTTC. Translating gives CASSPSLVNEQFF.

The CDR3 bases are TGTGCCAGTAGAAAAATAGGCAGCAATAGCAATCAGCCCCAGCATTTT. Residues: CASRKIGSNSNQPQHF. The chain has TRBV19 and TRBJ1-5; D remains ambiguous. This CDR3 contains 16 residues. Germline CDR1 is LNHDA and CDR2 is SQIVND (reference sequence). V was clipped by 6 bases and J by 0 bases, with 15 bases between them.

The chain links TRBV2 to TRBJ2-3; maybe TRBD2 (5 bases). Germline-derived CDR1 and CDR2 are SNHLY and FYNNEI. Trimming took 7 bases from V and 1 from J, leaving 9 bases between them. This CDR3 region has 13 residues. The CDR3 coding sequence is TGTGCCAGCAAGAGGCGGGGCACAGATACGCAGTATTTT. The encoded protein is CASKRRGTDTQYF.

This chain joins TRBV12-3 or TRBV12-4 and TRBJ2-3, with D perhaps given as TRBD1 or TRBD2 (6 bases each). This CDR3 contains 16 residues. V lost 2 bases and J lost 4, with 16 bases in between. This chain's CDR3 is CASSLKGGGRADTQYF. The CDR3 DNA follows: TGTGCCAGCAGTTTAAAGGGGGGTGGTCGCGCAGATACGCAGTATTTT.

This clonotype has just a few counts. V and J are TRBV19 and TRBJ1-5, with D perhaps matching TRBD1 (5 bases). The CDR3 length is 17 residues. V was shortened by 5 bases and J by 1 base, with 18 bases between the two germline ends. Germline CDR1 is LNHDA and CDR2 is SQIVND (reference sequence). The CDR3 loop reads CASSPFYVRVSNQPQHF. The CDR3 DNA sequence: TGTGCCAGTAGTCCCTTCTATGTCAGGGTAAGCAATCAGCCCCAGCATTTT.

This CDR3 reads CASSPPDGHTEAFF. For the CDR3, the DNA is TGTGCCAGCAGCCCCCCGGACGGTCACACTGAAGCTTTCTTT. This chain connects TRBV5-6 to TRBJ1-1; D gene uncertain. This CDR3 contains 14 residues. Per the germline V gene, CDR1 is SGHDT and CDR2 is YYEEEE. Trimming pared 4 bases from V and 3 bases from J, leaving 13 bases between.

In its sample, this clonotype was seen many times. The gene calls are TRBV11-2 and TRBJ2-7; 7 bases are a match to TRBD1. Germline-derived CDR1 and CDR2 are SGHAT and FQNNGV. V was clipped by 0 bases and J by 4 bases; unmatched bases: 6. This CDR3 has 15 residues. CDR3 coding DNA: TGTGCCAGCAGCTTAGACGGCGACAGGGTGTACGAGCAGTACTTC. It translates to CASSLDGDRVYEQYF.

This clonotype was detected many times. The genes are TRBV5-1 and TRBJ1-6, with D perhaps TRBD1 (5 bases). With 7 bases removed from V and 5 bases from J, the gap between germline ends came to 19 bases. Germline V gene data show CDR1 as SGHRS and CDR2 as YFSETQ. This CDR3 contains 16 residues. The CDR3 is CASSSGGERDNSPLHF. The CDR3 region has the DNA TGCGCCAGCTCATCAGGAGGGGAACGTGATAATTCACCCCTCCACTTT.

Many counts were recorded for this clonotype. The rearrangement links TRBV12-3 or TRBV12-4 to TRBJ2-2; D not certain. V gave up 4 bases and J gave up 5 bases, with 14 bases separating them. The CDR3 covers 15 residues. Here the CDR3 reads CASSSHLQGTGELFF. In nucleotides, the CDR3 is TGTGCCAGCAGTTCCCACTTACAAGGGACCGGGGAGCTGTTTTTT.

At least ten counts were recorded for this clonotype. The genes are TRBV6-2 or TRBV6-3 and TRBJ2-6, with a tentative D call TRBD2 (5 bases). Deletions cut 5 bases from V and 0 bases from J, with 8 bases between. Germline values: CDR1 MNHEY, CDR2 SVGEGT. This CDR3 spans 15 amino acids. CDR3 residues: CASSRGSSGANVLTF. The CDR3 nucleotides are TGTGCCAGCAGTCGGGGTAGCTCTGGGGCCAACGTCCTGACTTTC.

This clonotype has at least ten counts. The genes are TRBV5-1 and TRBJ2-4; the D is unclear. Germline-derived CDR1 and CDR2 are SGHRS and YFSETQ. The CDR3 is 13 amino acids. Trimming removed 0 bases from V and 8 bases from J, with 9 bases in between. CDR3: CASSLGVVDIQYF. CDR3 in DNA: TGCGCCAGCAGCTTGGGGGTCGTCGACATTCAGTACTTC.

This clonotype was observed once. This chain connects TRBV18 to TRBJ2-7, with 7 bases matching TRBD2. There are 18 residues in the CDR3. V gave up 0 bases and J gave up 5 bases; unmatched junction bases: 16. Germline V gives CDR1 KGHSH, CDR2 LQKENI. The CDR3 bases are TGTGCCAGCTCACCACCGCGAGGAGGGATCGGGGGGAAGAACGAGCAGTACTTC. Translated: CASSPPRGGIGGKNEQYF.

This clonotype was counted ten times or more. The rearrangement joins TRBV28 to TRBJ2-2; D ambiguous. Deletions cut 3 bases from V and 0 bases from J, with 5 bases between. The CDR3 length is 14 residues. Germline V CDR1 and CDR2: MDHEN, SYDVKM. In nucleotides, the CDR3 is TGTGCCAGCAGTTTCTGGGCGAACACCGGGGAGCTGTTTTTT. It codes for CASSFWANTGELFF.

The table lists this clonotype with many counts. The V call is TRBV11-2, the J call TRBJ2-3; D is ambiguous. CDR3 length: 15 residues. Per the germline V gene, CDR1 is SGHAT and CDR2 is FQNNGV. V dropped 5 bases and J dropped 0 bases, with 12 bases sitting between them. CDR3: CASSPLAASTDTQYF. The CDR3 nucleotides are TGTGCCAGCAGCCCCCTCGCGGCTAGCACAGATACGCAGTATTTT.

This clonotype was detected ten times or more. The chain recombines TRBV5-6 with TRBJ1-5, with TRBD1 matching over 8 bases. The J segment lost 7 bases and the V segment lost 1 base, leaving 4 bases of the junction unmatched. The CDR3 has 14 amino acids. The germline V gene has CDR1 SGHDT and CDR2 YYEEEE. CDR3 in amino acids: CASSLQGAGQPQHF. The CDR3 DNA is TGTGCCAGCAGCTTGCAGGGGGCCGGACAGCCCCAGCATTTT.

This clonotype has ten or more counts. The DNA for the CDR3 is TGTGCCAGTCAAACGGACCAGTGGTCCGGGGAGCTGTTTTTT. Residues: CASQTDQWSGELFF. V usage is TRBV7-9 and J usage is TRBJ2-2; D uncertain. Germline-derived CDR1 and CDR2 are SEHNR and FQNEAQ (reference sequence). V was cut by 9 bases and J by 6 bases, with 17 bases left in between. This CDR3 spans 14 amino acids.

With regard to this clonotype: A much larger clone differs by one base, so this may be a read error. The rearrangement links TRBV5-1 to TRBJ1-2; a possible D gene is TRBD1 (6 bases). CDR1 is SGHRS, CDR2 YFSETQ, per germline. V was pared by 4 bases and J by 6 bases, with 19 bases between. The CDR3 sequence is 15 residues long. CDR3 loop: CASSARDNRLNGYTF. Here the CDR3 DNA reads TGCGCCAGCAGCGCCCGGGACAATAGATTGAATGGCTACACCTTC.

V usage is TRBV15 and J usage is TRBJ2-2; 8 nucleotides line up with TRBD1. The V gene end was trimmed by 1 base and the J gene end by 6 bases; junction bases not matched to a gene: 16. This CDR3 is 19 amino acids long. Germline assignment: CDR1 LNHNV and CDR2 YYDKDF (reference sequence). The CDR3, as DNA: TGTGCCACCAGCAGAGGCCGGCCAGGGGGCTGGGGAGACGCCGGGGAGCTGTTTTTT. This gives the protein CATSRGRPGGWGDAGELFF.

This chain uses TRBV4-1 with TRBJ2-1; D ambiguous. Germline CDR1 and CDR2: MGHRA and YSYEKL. V lost 2 bases to trimming and J lost 9 bases, with 17 bases between them. CDR3 size: 15 residues. The CDR3 nucleotides read TGCGCCAGCAGCCAAAAGGGTCTCATGCAAGGTGAGCAGTTCTTC. This translates into CASSQKGLMQGEQFF.

The chain is built from TRBV3-1 and TRBJ2-7; 9 bases line up with TRBD2. Germline-derived CDR1 and CDR2 are LGHDT and YNNKEL (reference sequence). The CDR3 sequence is 14 residues long. J was trimmed by 4 bases and V by 1 base; bases with no gene match: 2. CDR3 coding DNA: TGTGCCAGCAGCCAAGCTAGCGGGAAATACGAGCAGTACTTC. Protein sequence: CASSQASGKYEQYF.